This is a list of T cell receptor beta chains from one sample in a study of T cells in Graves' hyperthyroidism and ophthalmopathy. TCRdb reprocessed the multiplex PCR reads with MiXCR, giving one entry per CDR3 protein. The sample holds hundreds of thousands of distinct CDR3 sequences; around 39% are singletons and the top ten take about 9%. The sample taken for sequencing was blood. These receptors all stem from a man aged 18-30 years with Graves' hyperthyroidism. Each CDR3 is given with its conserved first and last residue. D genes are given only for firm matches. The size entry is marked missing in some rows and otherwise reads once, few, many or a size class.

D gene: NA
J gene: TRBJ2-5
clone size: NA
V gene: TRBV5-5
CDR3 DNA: TGTGCCAGCAGCCTGGTCAGGGGGGCACAAGAGACCCAGTACTTC
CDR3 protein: CASSLVRGAQETQYF

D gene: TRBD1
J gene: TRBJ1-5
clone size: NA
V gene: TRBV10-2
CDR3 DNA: TGCGCCAGCAGTCGGACAGGGACGGACTATCAGCCCCAGCATTTT
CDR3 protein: CASSRTGTDYQPQHF

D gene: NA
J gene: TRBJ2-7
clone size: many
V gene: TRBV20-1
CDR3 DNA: TGCAGTGCTAGCAGTAGAGCGGCCTCCTACGAGCAGTACTTC
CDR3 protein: CSASSRAASYEQYF

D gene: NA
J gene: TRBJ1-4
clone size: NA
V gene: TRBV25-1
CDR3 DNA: TGTGCCAGCGACGGACTATTTAATGAAAAACTGTTTTTT
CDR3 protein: CASDGLFNEKLFF

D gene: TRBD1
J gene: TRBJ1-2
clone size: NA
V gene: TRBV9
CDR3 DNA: TGTGCCAGCAGTGAATGGGGGACAGGGGGCGTCTATGGCTACACCTTC
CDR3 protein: CASSEWGTGGVYGYTF

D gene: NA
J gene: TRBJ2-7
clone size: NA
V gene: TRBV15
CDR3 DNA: TGTGCCACCAGCTTAGAACTTGATTTTGGAGAGCAGTACTTC
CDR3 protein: CATSLELDFGEQYF

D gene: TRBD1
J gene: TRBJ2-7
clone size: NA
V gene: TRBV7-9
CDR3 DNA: TGTGCCAGCAGCTTAGCGGGACAGCAATTCTACGAGCAGTACTTC
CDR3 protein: CASSLAGQQFYEQYF

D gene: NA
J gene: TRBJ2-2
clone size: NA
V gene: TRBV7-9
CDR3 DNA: TGTGCCAGCAGCTTAACATCGGCCGGGGAGCTGTTTTTT
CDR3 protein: CASSLTSAGELFF

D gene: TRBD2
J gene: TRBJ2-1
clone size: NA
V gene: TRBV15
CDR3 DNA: TGTGCCACCAGCAGAGCAGCGGGGTCCTACAATGAGCAGTTCTTC
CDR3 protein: CATSRAAGSYNEQFF

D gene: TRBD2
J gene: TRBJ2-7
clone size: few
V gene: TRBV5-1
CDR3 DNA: TGCGCCAGCAGCCAACAACTAGCGGGGGATACTTACGAGCAGTACTTC
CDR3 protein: CASSQQLAGDTYEQYF

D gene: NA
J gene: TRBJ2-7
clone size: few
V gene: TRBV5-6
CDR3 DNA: TGTGCCAGCAGCTTAGGGGCCGACCACTACGAGCAGTACTTC
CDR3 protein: CASSLGADHYEQYF

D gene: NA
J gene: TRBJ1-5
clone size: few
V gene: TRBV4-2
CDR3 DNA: TGTGCCAGCAGCCCCTACGGGTTCGGCAATCAGCCCCAGCATTTT
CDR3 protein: CASSPYGFGNQPQHF

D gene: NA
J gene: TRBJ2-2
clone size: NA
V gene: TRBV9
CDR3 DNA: TGTGCCAGCAGCGTGACACCAGACAGGGAGCTGTTTTTT
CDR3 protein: CASSVTPDRELFF

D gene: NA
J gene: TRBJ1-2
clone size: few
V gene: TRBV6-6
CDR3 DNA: TGTGCCAGCAGTTTCCGACAGGACGCGTTTGGCTACACCTTC
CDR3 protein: CASSFRQDAFGYTF

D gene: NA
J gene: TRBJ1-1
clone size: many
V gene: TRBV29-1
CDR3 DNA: TGCAGCGTTGGGATCATGGCTGAAGCTTTCTTT
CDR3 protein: CSVGIMAEAFF

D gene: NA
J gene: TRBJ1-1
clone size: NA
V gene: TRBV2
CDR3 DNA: TGTGCCAGCAGTGAAGCAGTGTGGGCTTTCTTT
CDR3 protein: CASSEAVWAFF

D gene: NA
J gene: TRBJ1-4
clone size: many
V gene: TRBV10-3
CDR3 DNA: TGTGCCATCAAGCTACCGACGGGGGGTAATGAAAAACTGTTTTTT
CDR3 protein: CAIKLPTGGNEKLFF

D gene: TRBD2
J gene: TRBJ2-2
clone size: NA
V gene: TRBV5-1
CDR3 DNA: TGCGCCAGCAGCCTAGGACTAGCGGGGGGGACCTGGGAGCTGTTTTTT
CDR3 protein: CASSLGLAGGTWELFF

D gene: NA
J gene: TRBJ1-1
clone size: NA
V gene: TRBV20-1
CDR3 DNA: TGCAGTGTTTCGGACACTGAAGCTTTCTTT
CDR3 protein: CSVSDTEAFF

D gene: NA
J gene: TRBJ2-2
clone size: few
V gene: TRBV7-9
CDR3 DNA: TGTGCCAGCAGCCCAGCCGGACAGGGAGGGATCCCCGGGGAGCTGTTTTTT
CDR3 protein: CASSPAGQGGIPGELFF

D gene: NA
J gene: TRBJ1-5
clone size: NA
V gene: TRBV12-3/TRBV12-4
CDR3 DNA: TGTGCCAGCAGTTTGAGGGACATTCAGCCCCAGCATTTT
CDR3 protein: CASSLRDIQPQHF

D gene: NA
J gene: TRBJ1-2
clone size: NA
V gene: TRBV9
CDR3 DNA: TGTGCCAGCAGCCCAGGTGGTTTAGGGCAGGGGCCCTTATATGGCTACACCTTC
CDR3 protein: CASSPGGLGQGPLYGYTF

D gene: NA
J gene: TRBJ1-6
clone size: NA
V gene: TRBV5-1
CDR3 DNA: TGCGCCAGCAGCTCATACCAGGACTACTATAATTCACCCCTCCACTTT
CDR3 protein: CASSSYQDYYNSPLHF

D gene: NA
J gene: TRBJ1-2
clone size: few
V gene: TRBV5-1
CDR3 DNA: TGCGCCAGCAGCTGGACAGCCTCTAACTATGGCTACACCTTC
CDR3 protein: CASSWTASNYGYTF

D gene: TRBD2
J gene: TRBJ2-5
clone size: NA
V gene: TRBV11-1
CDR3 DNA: TGTGCCAGCAGCCCGGCCCAAGCGGGGGTGGAGACCCAGTACTTC
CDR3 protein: CASSPAQAGVETQYF

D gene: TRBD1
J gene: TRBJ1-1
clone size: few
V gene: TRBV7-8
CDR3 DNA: TGTGCCAGCAGCCTACGGACAGGCCCGAACACTGAAGCTTTCTTT
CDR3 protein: CASSLRTGPNTEAFF

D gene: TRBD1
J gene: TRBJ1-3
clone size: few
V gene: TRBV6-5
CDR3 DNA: TGTGCCAGCAAGCCGACAGGGGATGGAAACACCATATATTTT
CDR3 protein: CASKPTGDGNTIYF

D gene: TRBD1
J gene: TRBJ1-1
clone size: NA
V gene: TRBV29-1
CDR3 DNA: TGCAGCGTGTTGACAGGGGTTGAAGCTTTCTTT
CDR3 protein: CSVLTGVEAFF

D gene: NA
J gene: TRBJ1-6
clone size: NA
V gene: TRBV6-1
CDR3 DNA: TGTGCCGTGTCACCGACAGTTTATAATTCACCCCTCCACTTT
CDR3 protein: CAVSPTVYNSPLHF

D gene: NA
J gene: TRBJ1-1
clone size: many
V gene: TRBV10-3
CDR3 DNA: TGTGCCGTAATCCGGGCCCCGGGTGCTGAAGCTTTCTTT
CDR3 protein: CAVIRAPGAEAFF

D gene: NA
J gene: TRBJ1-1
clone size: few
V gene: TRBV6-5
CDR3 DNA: TGTGCCAGCAGTTTCGAGGGAATCGGCACTGAAGCTTTCTTT
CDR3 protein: CASSFEGIGTEAFF

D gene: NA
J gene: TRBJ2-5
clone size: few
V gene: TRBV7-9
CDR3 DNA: TGTGCCAGCAGCTTTCCCGAGCAACAAGAGACCCAGTACTTC
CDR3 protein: CASSFPEQQETQYF

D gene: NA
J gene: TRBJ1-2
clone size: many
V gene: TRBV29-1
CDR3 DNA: TGCAGCGTTGCCGAAGGGGGCTACACCTTC
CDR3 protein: CSVAEGGYTF

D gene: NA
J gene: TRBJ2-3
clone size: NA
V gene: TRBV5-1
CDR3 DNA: TGCGCCAGCAGCTGGGGGGATACAGATACGCAGTATTTT
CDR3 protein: CASSWGDTDTQYF

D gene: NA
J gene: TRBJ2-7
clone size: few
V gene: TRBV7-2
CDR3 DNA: TGTGCCAGCAGGGTCCGGGGAGAGCAGTACTTC
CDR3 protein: CASRVRGEQYF

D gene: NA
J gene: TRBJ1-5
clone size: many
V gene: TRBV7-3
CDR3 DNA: TGTGCCAGCAGCTTCGGGGGCGCGATGAATCAGCCCCAGCATTTT
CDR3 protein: CASSFGGAMNQPQHF

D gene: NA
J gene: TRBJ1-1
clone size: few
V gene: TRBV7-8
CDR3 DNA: TGTGCCAGCATCACTTTAAATAGGTGGAACACTGAAGCTTTCTTT
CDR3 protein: CASITLNRWNTEAFF

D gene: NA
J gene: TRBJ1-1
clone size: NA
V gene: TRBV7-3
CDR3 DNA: TGTGCCAGCAGCTTACTCCCAGGGATGAACACTGAAGCTTTCTTT
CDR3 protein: CASSLLPGMNTEAFF